These 10 T cell receptor beta chains share one sample of origin, sequenced in a study of cytomegalovirus exposure and HLA in healthy donors. The primer mix had 60 Vbeta and 13 Jbeta primers. Profiling relied on immunoSEQ multiplex PCR, and the TCRdb table lists in-frame clones only, not all of them. Of 200,000 to 250,000 clones listed, 85% to 90% are singletons. The source material was PBMCs. All receptors come from a human donor in good health.

Regarding this clone: Distinct nucleotide sequences in the sample also encode this CDR3. The chain recombines TRBV19 with TRBJ2-1; 11 nucleotides agree with TRBD2. The germline CDR1 and CDR2 sequences are LNHDA and SQIVND (reference sequence). The CDR3 has 15 residues. J gave up 4 bases and V 5 bases, and 4 bases lay outside the gene matches. This CDR3 is CASSSGTSGYNEQFF. CDR3 nucleotides: TGTGCCAGTAGTTCCGGGACTAGCGGATACAATGAGCAGTTCTTC.

This sequence joins TRBV28 and TRBJ1-4, with 8 bases aligning to TRBD1. The ends lost 7 bases at V and 7 bases at J; junction bases unmatched: 14. The CDR3 length is 16 residues. Per the germline V gene, CDR1 is MDHEN and CDR2 is SYDVKM. This CDR3 is CASTQAGGLLTEKLFF. CDR3 sequence (DNA): TGTGCCAGCACCCAGGCAGGGGGCCTCCTGACTGAAAAACTGTTTTTT.

For this clone: The junction shows a germline mismatch at one end, possibly a read error. The CDR3 sequence is CSSSLGAGQGNQPQHF. The CDR3 DNA reads TGTTCCAGCAGCTTAGGCGCCGGACAGGGGAATCAGCCCCAGCATTTT. J is TRBJ1-5 and V is TRBV7-9, with 9 nucleotides matching TRBD1. Germline CDR1 SEHNR, CDR2 FQNEAQ (reference sequence). The CDR3 runs 16 residues.

V usage is TRBV18 and J usage is TRBJ2-3; D perhaps matches TRBD2 (6 bases). Germline V gives CDR1 KGHSH, CDR2 LQKENI. This CDR3 comprises 18 residues. The V and J ends lost 2 bases and 0 bases respectively, with 18 bases between them. Written as DNA, the CDR3 is TGTGCCAGCTCACCAGGAGGTGTGAGCGGGCCTAGCACAGATACGCAGTATTTT. This sequence encodes CASSPGGVSGPSTDTQYF. Full variable domain (remainder filled in from reference TRBV18 and TRBJ2-3): NAGVMQNPRHLVRRRGQEARLRCSPMKGHSHVYWYRQLPEEGLKFMVYLQKENIIDESGMPKERFSAEFPKEGPSILRIQQVVRGDSAAYFCASSPGGVSGPSTDTQYFGPGTRLTVL.

The V gene is TRBV7-2, the J gene TRBJ2-1, with 9 bases lining up with TRBD2. Per the germline V gene, CDR1 is SGHTA and CDR2 is FQGNSA. The ends lost 0 bases at V and 12 bases at J; junction bases unmatched: 12. This CDR3 spans 16 amino acids. CDR3 DNA: TGTGCCAGCAGCTTAGCCGGGACTAGCACCAAGAGGGGGCAGTTCTTC. Encoded protein: CASSLAGTSTKRGQFF.

The chain uses TRBV5-1 and TRBJ2-3; the match to TRBD2 covers 14 bases. Unmatched junction bases numbered 10, after V lost 1 base and J lost 6 bases. The CDR3 spans 18 residues. Germline V gene sequence: CDR1 SGHRS, CDR2 YFSETQ. The DNA of the CDR3 is TGCGCCAGCAGCTTGTTTTCTCCGGGACTAGCGGGAGCTGATACGCAGTATTTT. This sequence encodes CASSLFSPGLAGADTQYF.

The V and J genes are TRBV18 and TRBJ1-5; D is ambiguous. Germline CDR1 KGHSH, CDR2 LQKENI. There are 14 residues in the CDR3. V lost 6 bases, J lost 1 base, and 10 bases lay in between. The DNA of the CDR3 is TGTGCCAGCTCCCCCCGGTACAGCAATCAGCCCCAGCATTTT. Translated: CASSPRYSNQPQHF.

The chain carries TRBV18 and TRBJ2-7; 9 nucleotides match TRBD1. The CDR3 length is 15 residues. With V trimmed by 6 bases and J by 3 bases, 9 bases remained unmatched. CDR1 is KGHSH, CDR2 LQKENI, per germline. The CDR3 DNA reads TGTGCCAGCTCTCCGCCCGGGACAGGGAACTACGAGCAGTACTTC. Amino acid sequence: CASSPPGTGNYEQYF.

This sequence joins TRBV7-9 and TRBJ2-5; TRBD1 matches at 9 bases. The CDR3 has 18 residues. The germline V gene encodes CDR1 SEHNR and CDR2 FQNEAQ (reference sequence). Unmatched junction bases numbered 13, after V lost 1 base and J lost 4 bases. The CDR3 here is CASSLGWKGQGWGETQYF. As DNA, the CDR3 is TGTGCCAGCAGCTTAGGTTGGAAAGGACAGGGGTGGGGAGAGACCCAGTACTTC.

The CDR3 region is CASSPPPGFNNEQFF. The CDR3 nucleotides read TGTGCCAGCAGCCCCCCCCCGGGATTCAACAATGAGCAGTTCTTC. The V call is TRBV9, the J call TRBJ2-1; possibly TRBD2 for D (5 bases). The germline V and J ends were trimmed by 4 bases and 5 bases, with 16 bases remaining between them. The CDR3 has 15 residues. In germline, CDR1 is SGDLS, CDR2 YYNGEE. Variable domain in full (rest from reference TRBV9 and TRBJ2-1): DSGVTQTPKHLITATGQRVTLRCSPRSGDLSVYWYQQSLDQGLQFLIQYYNGEERAKGNILERFSAQQFPDLHSELNLSSLELGDSALYFCASSPPPGFNNEQFFGPGTRLTVL.